This entry concerns a single TCR beta chain. Its target is not known. Trimming stripped 4 bases from V and 1 base from J, with 7 bases between. Germline lookup yields CDR1 SQVTM and CDR2 ANQGSEA. The CDR3 spans 12 residues. The CDR3 regions of TCR beta were amplified from RNA transcripts. HTBI primers drove first-round RT-PCR of the TCR CDR3. TCRdb reanalysed the multiplex PCR reads using MiXCR and keeps one entry per CDR3 protein. This sample yields 600,000 to 700,000 distinct CDR3 sequences, of which less than 45% are seen a single time; under 8% belongs to the top ten. This specimen comes from a study of T cells in Graves' hyperthyroidism and ophthalmopathy. Broader study findings: Ophthalmopathy stood apart from stable hyperthyroidism in a 13 V-J model.

This receptor was obtained from an adult man with Graves' disease, either hyperthyroidism or ophthalmopathy (not recorded which). Material: peripheral blood or thyroid tissue (not recorded which). V usage is TRBV29-1 and J usage is TRBJ1-1; D gene unclear. The chain's CDR3 is CSVGGKNTEAFF. The DNA for the CDR3 is TGCAGCGTTGGTGGTAAGAACACTGAAGCTTTCTTT.